This T cell receptor (beta chain) was sequenced in a study of T cell repertoires in cytomegalovirus infection. Turning to the study itself: The public TCR beta signatures pointed to both CMV infection and matching HLA type.

This CDR3 spans 16 amino acids. CDR1 and CDR2 from the germline V gene are SGHVS and FNYEAQ. With 5 bases removed from V and 2 bases from J, the gap between germline ends came to 18 bases. Each CDR3 protein gets one entry after TCRdb re-called the reads with MiXCR. The sample includes roughly 500,000 distinct CDR3 sequences, 33% of them seen just once. Regarding this clonotype: As yet, its antigen is unknown.

The sample was cultured PBMCs, taken from culture after CMV antigen stimulation. This clonotype was sampled from a human donor in good health (CMV status not recorded). Some clones in this sample may be carry-over from other donors' samples. The chain uses TRBV7-6 and TRBJ2-5; maybe TRBD1 (8 bases). The CDR3 DNA is TGTGCCAGCAGCCCCAAACAGGGGGGGTATCAAGAGACCCAGTACTTC. Translated, it gives CASSPKQGGYQETQYF.